A single sample is the source of the 9 T cell receptor beta chains below, sequenced in a study of blood T cell repertoires in COVID-19. The assay was immunoSEQ multiplex PCR, and TCRdb's table has in-frame clones only and misses some. The sample lists about 160,000 clones; more than 65% were seen once. Sample: peripheral blood. The origin of the receptors is a woman aged 60-75 years with COVID-19, enrolled during active disease.

The chain couples TRBV6-5 to TRBJ2-5, with 8 positions matching TRBD2. With 0 bases clipped from V and 3 bases from J, the junction kept 3 bases outside the gene matches. The CDR3 loop spans 15 amino acids. Germline V lookup: CDR1 MNHEY, CDR2 SVGAGI. CDR3 region: CASSYSGSGEETQYF. The CDR3 DNA reads as TGTGCCAGCAGTTACTCTGGTAGCGGGGAAGAGACCCAGTACTTC.

V is TRBV2 and J is TRBJ2-1, with a possible D match to TRBD2 (6 bases). Germline V lookup: CDR1 SNHLY, CDR2 FYNNEI. Trimming cost V 5 bases and J 10 bases, with 15 bases left between them. The CDR3 length is 13 residues. CDR3 DNA: TGTGCCAGCAGTTTGGGTAGGGCGGGGGAGCAGTTCTTC. This codes for CASSLGRAGEQFF.

CDR3 sequence reads: CASSSAPGGGTGELFF. Written as DNA, the CDR3 is TGTGCCAGCAGCTCGGCCCCGGGGGGAGGCACCGGGGAGCTGTTTTTT. The rearrangement links TRBV5-4 to TRBJ2-2, with 7 positions matching TRBD2. This CDR3 is built from 16 residues. Germline CDR1 is SGHNT and CDR2 is YYREEE (reference sequence). Trimming removed 3 bases from V and 4 bases from J; junction bases left unmatched: 9.

This clone was counted once. The chain combines TRBV7-3 with TRBJ2-2; 11 bases agree with TRBD1. With V trimmed by 5 bases and J by 7 bases, 3 bases remained unmatched. Germline V CDR1 and CDR2: SGHTA, FQGTGA. The CDR3 has 14 residues. The CDR3 sequence: CASSGQGADGELFF. Here the CDR3 DNA reads TGTGCCAGCAGCGGACAGGGGGCTGACGGGGAGCTGTTTTTT.

V gene TRBV15 combines with J gene TRBJ2-4; perhaps TRBD2 as D (6 bases). The V end was cut by 4 bases, the J end by 5 bases, with 12 bases between. This CDR3 region has 14 residues. Germline V gene lookup returns CDR1 LNHNV and CDR2 YYDKDF (reference sequence). The CDR3, as DNA: TGTGCCACCAGCATCAGGCCGGGGGAAAACATTCAGTACTTC. Encoded protein: CATSIRPGENIQYF.

This chain joins TRBV18 and TRBJ1-6, with TRBD1 matching over 7 bases. Germline CDR1 is KGHSH and CDR2 is LQKENI. The length of the CDR3 is 14 residues. J was trimmed by 6 bases and V by 3 bases; bases with no gene match: 2. Here the CDR3 DNA reads TGTGCCAGCTCACCGGGACAGTTTAATTCACCCCTCCACTTT. It is translated as CASSPGQFNSPLHF. Full variable domain (outside the CDR3, taken from reference TRBV18 and TRBJ1-6): NAGVMQNPRHLVRRRGQEARLRCSPMKGHSHVYWYRQLPEEGLKFMVYLQKENIIDESGMPKERFSAEFPKEGPSILRIQQVVRGDSAAYFCASSPGQFNSPLHFGNGTRLTVT.

This clone was found many times. V usage is TRBV7-9 and J usage is TRBJ2-5; 7 nucleotides line up with TRBD2. This CDR3 is built from 13 residues. Germline trimming cut 5 bases from V and 5 bases from J; bases unmatched to any gene: 5. The germline gives CDR1 SEHNR, CDR2 FQNEAQ (reference sequence). The CDR3 spells CASSGGRGETQYF. CDR3 coding DNA: TGTGCCAGCAGCGGCGGGAGAGGTGAGACCCAGTACTTC.

This clone has just a few counts. J is TRBJ1-2 and V is TRBV9, with TRBD1 matching 8 bases. V dropped 3 bases and J dropped 7; count of bases not matched to a gene: 2. The length of the CDR3 is 12 residues. CDR1 is SGDLS and CDR2 is YYNGEE in the germline V gene. The CDR3 spells CASSGRGLGYTF. CDR3 DNA sequence: TGTGCCAGCAGCGGCAGGGGGCTTGGCTACACCTTC.

CDR3 nucleotides: TGTGCCAGCAGTTACTTGTTAGACAGCGAGCAGTACTTC. Translated, it gives CASSYLLDSEQYF. The chain recombines TRBV6-6 with TRBJ2-7; a weak D match, TRBD1 (5 bases). Between the trimmed V and J ends, which lost 1 base and 6 bases, there was a span of 10 bases. Germline V gene lookup returns CDR1 MNHNY and CDR2 SVGAGI (reference sequence). This CDR3 comprises 13 residues.